This is a list of T cell receptor beta chains from one sample in a study of shared clonotypes between healthy human individuals. The assay was immunoSEQ multiplex PCR, and TCRdb's table has in-frame clones only and misses some. The table lists about 1.5 million clones, 95% to 97% of them singletons. The sample comprised naive CD4+ T cells sorted from blood. Receptors were obtained from a man aged 25-45 years in good health. Each CDR3 is given with its conserved first and last residue. Each record gives: clone size, V gene, J gene, D gene, CDR3 DNA, CDR3 protein. The D gene is left open where the match is weak. Where a row states a size, it is once, few, many or the class of an expanded clone; other rows omit it.

abundance: .
v_gene: TRBV20-1
j_gene: TRBJ2-5
d_gene: .
CDR3nt: TGCAGTGCTCCCCGCGGGACCCAGTACTTC
CDR3aa: CSAPRGTQYF

abundance: .
v_gene: TRBV7-2
j_gene: TRBJ2-1
d_gene: .
CDR3nt: TGTGCCAGCAGCTTAGAAATGTCGGGTAGCTCCTACAATGAGCAGTTCTTC
CDR3aa: CASSLEMSGSSYNEQFF

abundance: once
v_gene: TRBV7-9
j_gene: TRBJ2-3
d_gene: .
CDR3nt: TGCGGGACGACCTCCACAGATACGCAGTATTTT
CDR3aa: CGTTSTDTQYF

abundance: .
v_gene: TRBV7-2
j_gene: TRBJ2-7
d_gene: .
CDR3nt: TGTGCCAGCAGCTCCTTCGGGGGTAGCTCCTACGAGCAGTACTTC
CDR3aa: CASSSFGGSSYEQYF

abundance: .
v_gene: TRBV19
j_gene: TRBJ1-2
d_gene: TRBD1
CDR3nt: TGTGCCAGTAGGCCACAGGGGAACTATGGCTACACCTTC
CDR3aa: CASRPQGNYGYTF

abundance: .
v_gene: TRBV6-5
j_gene: TRBJ2-3
d_gene: TRBD1
CDR3nt: TGTGCCAGCAGCGCCGGGACAGGGGCCACAGATACGCAGTATTTT
CDR3aa: CASSAGTGATDTQYF

abundance: .
v_gene: TRBV6-5
j_gene: TRBJ1-4
d_gene: .
CDR3nt: TGTGCCAGCAGTTACACAGTTTTCGGGGCGCAGGAAAAACTGTTTTTT
CDR3aa: CASSYTVFGAQEKLFF

abundance: .
v_gene: TRBV9
j_gene: TRBJ2-2
d_gene: TRBD2
CDR3nt: TGTGCCAGCAGCGTACTTTCACTAGCGGCGAACACCGGGGAGCTGTTTTTT
CDR3aa: CASSVLSLAANTGELFF

abundance: .
v_gene: TRBV6-5
j_gene: TRBJ2-3
d_gene: TRBD1
CDR3nt: TGTGCCAGCAGCCGGACAGGGGGTCTAGATACGCAGTATTTT
CDR3aa: CASSRTGGLDTQYF

abundance: .
v_gene: TRBV11-2
j_gene: TRBJ2-7
d_gene: .
CDR3nt: TGTGCCAGCAGCGCGACGACGTCCTACGAGCAGTACTTC
CDR3aa: CASSATTSYEQYF

abundance: .
v_gene: TRBV30
j_gene: TRBJ2-7
d_gene: TRBD1
CDR3nt: TGTGCCTGGAGTGAGGACAGGGGCTCCTACGAGCAGTACTTC
CDR3aa: CAWSEDRGSYEQYF

abundance: .
v_gene: TRBV5-5
j_gene: TRBJ2-1
d_gene: .
CDR3nt: TGTGCCAGCAGCTTGAACCCCGCAGGGTGGGAGCAGTTCTTC
CDR3aa: CASSLNPAGWEQFF

abundance: .
v_gene: TRBV19
j_gene: TRBJ1-5
d_gene: .
CDR3nt: TGTGCCAGTTGCATTGGGGGGGGGTGGAAACAGCCCCAGCATTTT
CDR3aa: CASCIGGGWKQPQHF

abundance: .
v_gene: TRBV7-8
j_gene: TRBJ2-5
d_gene: .
CDR3nt: TGTGCCAGCAGCTTCCGGGCAACAGGGTTAGAGACCCAGTACTTC
CDR3aa: CASSFRATGLETQYF

abundance: .
v_gene: TRBV11-2
j_gene: TRBJ2-1
d_gene: TRBD2
CDR3nt: TGTGCCAGCAGCCCCACTAGCGGGAGCTACAATGAGCAGTTCTTC
CDR3aa: CASSPTSGSYNEQFF

abundance: once
v_gene: TRBV25-1
j_gene: TRBJ2-1
d_gene: TRBD2
CDR3nt: TGTGCCAGCAGTGAATCGCTAGCGGGAGGGTTACTGCTCTTC
CDR3aa: CASSESLAGGLLLF

abundance: once
v_gene: TRBV15
j_gene: TRBJ1-1
d_gene: .
CDR3nt: TGTGCCACCAGCAGAGATGGGGGGAACACTGAAGCTTTCTTT
CDR3aa: CATSRDGGNTEAFF

abundance: .
v_gene: TRBV29-1
j_gene: TRBJ1-1
d_gene: .
CDR3nt: TGCAGCGTTATCGCAAGCAGATATGAAGCTTTCTTT
CDR3aa: CSVIASRYEAFF

abundance: .
v_gene: TRBV5-1
j_gene: TRBJ2-7
d_gene: .
CDR3nt: TGCGCCAGCAGTAGCTCAACCTACGAGCAGTACTTC
CDR3aa: CASSSSTYEQYF

abundance: .
v_gene: TRBV6-1
j_gene: TRBJ2-1
d_gene: .
CDR3nt: TGTGCCAGCAGGGAGGGGTGGAACAATGAGCAGTTCTTC
CDR3aa: CASREGWNNEQFF

abundance: .
v_gene: TRBV29-1
j_gene: TRBJ1-2
d_gene: .
CDR3nt: TGCAGCACCTTAGCCGGGGGCTACACCTTC
CDR3aa: CSTLAGGYTF

abundance: .
v_gene: TRBV6-5
j_gene: TRBJ2-7
d_gene: TRBD2
CDR3nt: TGTGCCAGCAGTTACTCGCGGGGGGCCTACGAGCAGTACTTC
CDR3aa: CASSYSRGAYEQYF

abundance: .
v_gene: TRBV7-2
j_gene: TRBJ2-2
d_gene: .
CDR3nt: TGTGCCAGCAGCCAATTCCTTGACAGGTCCACCGGGGAGCTGTTTTTT
CDR3aa: CASSQFLDRSTGELFF

abundance: .
v_gene: TRBV28
j_gene: TRBJ1-5
d_gene: .
CDR3nt: TGTGCCAGCAGCCCATTGTTTCTGGGCAATCAGCCCCAGCATTTT
CDR3aa: CASSPLFLGNQPQHF

abundance: .
v_gene: TRBV5-1
j_gene: TRBJ1-2
d_gene: .
CDR3nt: TGCGCCAGCACCCTCAGCCCCAGCGAGGAAGGCTATGGCTACACCTTC
CDR3aa: CASTLSPSEEGYGYTF

abundance: few
v_gene: TRBV11-2
j_gene: TRBJ1-3
d_gene: .
CDR3nt: TGTGCCAGCAGCTCCCATAACACCATATATTTT
CDR3aa: CASSSHNTIYF

abundance: .
v_gene: TRBV13
j_gene: TRBJ2-1
d_gene: TRBD2
CDR3nt: TGTGCCAGCAGCAAATTGCCCCAGAGCGCCGATCAAATTATAGCGGGAGTGTACAATGAGCAGTTCTTC
CDR3aa: CASSKLPQSADQIIAGVYNEQFF

abundance: once
v_gene: TRBV5-1
j_gene: TRBJ1-3
d_gene: .
CDR3nt: TGCGCCAGCAGCTTGATCCCGGCACCGGCGGGAAACACCATATATTTT
CDR3aa: CASSLIPAPAGNTIYF

abundance: .
v_gene: TRBV2
j_gene: TRBJ1-5
d_gene: TRBD1
CDR3nt: TGTGCCAGCAGTTCCGGACAGGGAGGCAATCAGCCCCAGCATTTT
CDR3aa: CASSSGQGGNQPQHF

abundance: .
v_gene: TRBV28
j_gene: TRBJ1-1
d_gene: TRBD1
CDR3nt: TGTGCCAGCAGTTTATTTCTGACAGGGGCGAACACTGAAGCTTTCTTT
CDR3aa: CASSLFLTGANTEAFF

abundance: .
v_gene: TRBV27
j_gene: TRBJ2-1
d_gene: .
CDR3nt: TGTGCCAGCAGTCCCCTGGGGGGACGAACCTACAATGAGCAGTTCTTC
CDR3aa: CASSPLGGRTYNEQFF

abundance: .
v_gene: TRBV18
j_gene: TRBJ2-7
d_gene: .
CDR3nt: TGTGCCAGCTCACCCGACAGTAGCTCCTACGAGCAGTACTTC
CDR3aa: CASSPDSSSYEQYF

abundance: .
v_gene: TRBV7-6
j_gene: TRBJ2-1
d_gene: TRBD2
CDR3nt: TGTGCCAGCAGCTTACAGCGGGAGAATGAGCAGTTCTTC
CDR3aa: CASSLQRENEQFF

abundance: once
v_gene: TRBV5-1
j_gene: TRBJ2-2
d_gene: TRBD2
CDR3nt: TGCGCCAGCACCCTCCTGGCGGGAGGGAACACCGGGGAGCTGTTTTTT
CDR3aa: CASTLLAGGNTGELFF

abundance: .
v_gene: TRBV30
j_gene: TRBJ1-2
d_gene: .
CDR3nt: TGTGCCTGGAGTGGTCGGCTCGACTATGGCTACACCTTC
CDR3aa: CAWSGRLDYGYTF

abundance: .
v_gene: TRBV18
j_gene: TRBJ2-2
d_gene: .
CDR3nt: TGTGCCAGCACAAGGAGAGCCGACACCGGGGAGCTGTTTTTT
CDR3aa: CASTRRADTGELFF

abundance: .
v_gene: TRBV19
j_gene: TRBJ2-6
d_gene: TRBD2
CDR3nt: TGTGCCAGTAGTCTAGCGGTTATCTCTGGGGCCAACGTCCTGACTTTC
CDR3aa: CASSLAVISGANVLTF

abundance: .
v_gene: TRBV6-6
j_gene: TRBJ2-1
d_gene: .
CDR3nt: TGTGCCAGCAGTGGGACACCCACGTACAATGAGCAGTTCTTC
CDR3aa: CASSGTPTYNEQFF

abundance: .
v_gene: TRBV28
j_gene: TRBJ2-7
d_gene: TRBD2
CDR3nt: TGTGCCAGCAGTTTATATAGGACTAGCGGTACCTACGAGCAGTACTTC
CDR3aa: CASSLYRTSGTYEQYF

abundance: .
v_gene: TRBV9
j_gene: TRBJ1-1
d_gene: .
CDR3nt: TGTGCCAGCAGCCCCGAGAATTGGGGTACTGAAGCTTTCTTT
CDR3aa: CASSPENWGTEAFF

abundance: .
v_gene: TRBV18
j_gene: TRBJ2-7
d_gene: .
CDR3nt: TGTGCCAGCTCCCTCGGGACGGGCTCCTACGAGCAGTACTTC
CDR3aa: CASSLGTGSYEQYF

abundance: .
v_gene: TRBV7-2
j_gene: TRBJ2-1
d_gene: .
CDR3nt: TGTGCCAGCAGCTTTATTAAGGGGCGAGGCAATGAGCAGTTCTTC
CDR3aa: CASSFIKGRGNEQFF

abundance: few
v_gene: TRBV20-1
j_gene: TRBJ2-7
d_gene: .
CDR3nt: TGCAGTGCTAGGGGATACGAGCAGTACTTC
CDR3aa: CSARGYEQYF

abundance: .
v_gene: TRBV25-1
j_gene: TRBJ2-1
d_gene: .
CDR3nt: TGTGCCAGCAGTGAATCCCCTAGCCATGAGCAGTTCTTC
CDR3aa: CASSESPSHEQFF

abundance: once
v_gene: TRBV19
j_gene: TRBJ2-7
d_gene: TRBD2
CDR3nt: TGTGCCAGCAGCCCCCGGAGTCCACTAGCGGGAGGGCCCTACGAGCAGTACTTC
CDR3aa: CASSPRSPLAGGPYEQYF

abundance: .
v_gene: TRBV5-4
j_gene: TRBJ2-1
d_gene: .
CDR3nt: TGTGCCAGCAGCAGGGGCAGCGAGCAGTTCTTC
CDR3aa: CASSRGSEQFF

abundance: once
v_gene: TRBV11-2
j_gene: TRBJ2-5
d_gene: TRBD1
CDR3nt: TGTGCCAGCAGCTTACGAACAGGGGGCGGATGGGAGACCCAGTACTTC
CDR3aa: CASSLRTGGGWETQYF

abundance: .
v_gene: TRBV6-1
j_gene: TRBJ2-7
d_gene: .
CDR3nt: TGTGCCAGCAGTAATGGACAGACCTCCTACGAGCAGTACTTC
CDR3aa: CASSNGQTSYEQYF

abundance: .
v_gene: TRBV28
j_gene: TRBJ2-5
d_gene: .
CDR3nt: TGTGCCAGCAGTTTATCTTCCTTTACGGGAAGGATGGAGACCCAGTACTTC
CDR3aa: CASSLSSFTGRMETQYF

abundance: .
v_gene: TRBV4-3
j_gene: TRBJ1-3
d_gene: .
CDR3nt: TGCGCCAGCAGCCAAGATATCGGGGGGATTGGAAACACCATATATTTT
CDR3aa: CASSQDIGGIGNTIYF

abundance: .
v_gene: TRBV29-1
j_gene: TRBJ2-2
d_gene: TRBD1
CDR3nt: TGCAGCGTAGGACAGGGGAGGGGGGAGCTGTTTTTT
CDR3aa: CSVGQGRGELFF

abundance: .
v_gene: TRBV7-2
j_gene: TRBJ1-3
d_gene: .
CDR3nt: TGTGCCAGCAGCTTAGCGGGGGCAGCCGTAAGCCCCATATATTTT
CDR3aa: CASSLAGAAVSPIYF

abundance: .
v_gene: TRBV27
j_gene: TRBJ1-5
d_gene: .
CDR3nt: TGTGCCAGCAGCGTGGATAGGGCACAGCCCCAGCATTTT
CDR3aa: CASSVDRAQPQHF

abundance: .
v_gene: TRBV9
j_gene: TRBJ1-3
d_gene: .
CDR3nt: TGTGCCAGCAGCGTAGGCGGCGTAGGGGGGGTGATTGGAAACACCATATATTTT
CDR3aa: CASSVGGVGGVIGNTIYF

abundance: .
v_gene: TRBV18
j_gene: TRBJ2-7
d_gene: TRBD1
CDR3nt: TGTGCCAGCTCTCCCGGGACAGGGTTCTACGAGCAGTACTTC
CDR3aa: CASSPGTGFYEQYF